By frequency in the sample, the clone carrying this TCR beta chain is medium-sized. Its antigen is still unknown. TCRdb redid the calling of the 5' RACE reads with MiXCR, one entry per CDR3 protein. The table has fewer than 25,000 distinct CDR3 sequences, around 6% seen once. The sample belongs to a study of early T cells in non-severe SARS-CoV-2 infection. Whole-study results and caveats: The VDJdb matching leaned toward anti-spike CD8 responses and overlooked private and CD4 specificities.

This CDR3 has 16 residues. J lost 10 bases, V lost 2 bases, and 10 bases had no gene match. The germline V gene encodes CDR1 SGHAT and CDR2 FQNNGV. The chain has TRBV11-2 and TRBJ2-1; the match to TRBD1 covers 11 bases. The sample here was whole blood, taken at baseline. This TCR came from an adult who was a healthcare worker with PCR-confirmed SARS-CoV-2 infection or an uninfected control (not recorded which). DNA for the CDR3: TGTGCCAGCAGCTTAAATAACGGACAGGGGGCCTTGGAGCAGTTCTTC. Protein: CASSLNNGQGALEQFF.